This is a list of T cell receptor beta chains from one sample in a study of blood T cells in healthy people across ages. Via MiXCR, TCRdb re-called the 5' RACE reads, giving one row per CDR3 protein. This table has 1.5 million to 2 million distinct CDR3 sequences, approximately 30% appearing once. Sequencing was performed on blood. The receptors come from a woman in her 30s in good health. Each CDR3 is given without its conserved first and last residue. The order of the fields is J gene, V gene, CDR3 protein.

>TRBJ1-4|TRBV20-1
SARLWGANEKLF
>TRBJ1-2|TRBV5-1
ASSLSSSTGYT
>TRBJ2-1|TRBV4-1
ASSPGLLSYNEQF
>TRBJ2-3|TRBV12-3/TRBV12-4
ASSFTVGTDTQY
>TRBJ2-5|TRBV7-2
ASSLGTRSLETQY
>TRBJ1-1|TRBV6-5
ASSPGSHREAF
>TRBJ2-4|TRBV28
ASSLDWDRVGQTIQY
>TRBJ2-3|TRBV5-1
ASSPRGAVKTDTQY
>TRBJ2-3|TRBV3-1
ASSQRTTRDTQY
>TRBJ2-7|TRBV4-1
ASSQTQGASSYEQY
>TRBJ1-4|TRBV27
ASSLWSGFEKLF
>TRBJ2-4|TRBV11-2
ASSRGGLGVAKNIQY
>TRBJ2-7|TRBV27
ASSQTGEWVEQY
>TRBJ2-3|TRBV20-1
SAKASGYNTDTQY
>-|TRBV5-1
ASSSSTGEQY
>-|TRBV6-5
ATTRTGFSEQY
>TRBJ2-3|TRBV20-1
SARDHWAGGTDTQY
>TRBJ2-1|TRBV4-2
ASSPRGTGRNEQF
>TRBJ2-7|TRBV7-2
ASRKGGTGLYEQY
>TRBJ2-2|TRBV29-1
NVTAGTGSAGELF
>TRBJ2-1|TRBV14
ASTRAGGYNEQF
>TRBJ2-1|TRBV5-5
ASSKRLADYSYNEQF
>TRBJ1-6|TRBV5-1
ASSSEGTGNSPLH
>TRBJ2-7|TRBV7-8
ASSFKGAGYITYEQY
>TRBJ2-2|TRBV7-2
ASSPPRRYSENTGELF
>TRBJ1-1|TRBV6-5
ASRRQGKGTEAF
>TRBJ2-5|TRBV12-3/TRBV12-4
ASSNPPSGEETQY
>TRBJ2-2|TRBV4-3
ASQGAKTGELF
>TRBJ2-7|TRBV6-1
AGRLGIDEQY
>TRBJ1-1|TRBV7-2
ASSYVQQTEAF
>TRBJ1-2|TRBV27
ASATPDRGVYT
>TRBJ2-5|TRBV4-3
ASSQDTHEGETQY